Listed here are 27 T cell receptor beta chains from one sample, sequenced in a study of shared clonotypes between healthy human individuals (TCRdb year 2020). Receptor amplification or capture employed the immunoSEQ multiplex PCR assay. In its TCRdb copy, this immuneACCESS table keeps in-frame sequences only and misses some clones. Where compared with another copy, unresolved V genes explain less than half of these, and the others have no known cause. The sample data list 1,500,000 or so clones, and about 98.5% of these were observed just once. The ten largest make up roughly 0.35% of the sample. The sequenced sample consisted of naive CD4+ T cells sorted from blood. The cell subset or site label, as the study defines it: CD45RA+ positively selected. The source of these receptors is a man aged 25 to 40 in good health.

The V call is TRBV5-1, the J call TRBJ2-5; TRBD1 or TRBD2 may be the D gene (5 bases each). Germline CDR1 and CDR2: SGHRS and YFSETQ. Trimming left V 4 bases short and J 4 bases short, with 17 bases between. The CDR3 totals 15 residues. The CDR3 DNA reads TGCGCCAGCAGCGTTCGGGACGGACCCTCAGAGACCCAGTACTTC. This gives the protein CASSVRDGPSETQYF.

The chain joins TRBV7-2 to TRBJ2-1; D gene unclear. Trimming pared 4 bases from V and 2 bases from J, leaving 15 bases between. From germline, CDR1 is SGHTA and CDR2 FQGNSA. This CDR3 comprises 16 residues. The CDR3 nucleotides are TGTGCCAGCAGCTCCCCACTTTCCCCCGCCTACAATGAGCAGTTCTTC. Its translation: CASSSPLSPAYNEQFF.

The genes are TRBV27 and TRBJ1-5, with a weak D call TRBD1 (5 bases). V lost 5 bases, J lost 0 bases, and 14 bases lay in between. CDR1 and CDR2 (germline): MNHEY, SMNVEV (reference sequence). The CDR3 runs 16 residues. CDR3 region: CASSPGRGYSNQPQHF. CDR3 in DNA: TGTGCCAGCAGTCCCGGACGGGGCTATAGCAATCAGCCCCAGCATTTT.

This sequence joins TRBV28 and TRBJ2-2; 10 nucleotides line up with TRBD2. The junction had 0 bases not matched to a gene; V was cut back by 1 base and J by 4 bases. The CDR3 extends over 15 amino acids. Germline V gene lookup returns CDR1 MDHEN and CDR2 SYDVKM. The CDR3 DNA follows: TGTGCCAGCAGTTTATCTAGCGGGGGCACCGGGGAGCTGTTTTTT. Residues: CASSLSSGGTGELFF. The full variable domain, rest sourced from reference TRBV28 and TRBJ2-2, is DVKVTQSSRYLVKRTGEKVFLECVQDMDHENMFWYRQDPGLGLRLIYFSYDVKMKEKGDIPEGYSVSREKKERFSLILESASTNQTSMYLCASSLSSGGTGELFFGEGSRLTVL.

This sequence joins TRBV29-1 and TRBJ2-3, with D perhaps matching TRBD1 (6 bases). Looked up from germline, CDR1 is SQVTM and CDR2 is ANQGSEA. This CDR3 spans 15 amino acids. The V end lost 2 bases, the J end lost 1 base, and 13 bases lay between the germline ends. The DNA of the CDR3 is TGCAGCGTTGAACCTAGGGGGAGAGGCACAGATACGCAGTATTTT. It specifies CSVEPRGRGTDTQYF.

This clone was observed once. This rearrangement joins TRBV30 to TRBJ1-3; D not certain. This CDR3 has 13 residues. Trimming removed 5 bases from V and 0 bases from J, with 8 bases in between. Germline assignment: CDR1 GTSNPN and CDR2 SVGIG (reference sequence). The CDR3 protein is CAWDVSSGNTIYF. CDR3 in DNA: TGTGCCTGGGATGTTAGCTCTGGAAACACCATATATTTT.

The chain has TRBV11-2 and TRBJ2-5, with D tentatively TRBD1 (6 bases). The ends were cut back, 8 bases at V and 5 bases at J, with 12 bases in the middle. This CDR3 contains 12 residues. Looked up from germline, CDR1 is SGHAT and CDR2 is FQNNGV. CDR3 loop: CASAGDAETQYF. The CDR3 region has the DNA TGTGCCAGCGCAGGGGATGCGGAGACCCAGTACTTC.

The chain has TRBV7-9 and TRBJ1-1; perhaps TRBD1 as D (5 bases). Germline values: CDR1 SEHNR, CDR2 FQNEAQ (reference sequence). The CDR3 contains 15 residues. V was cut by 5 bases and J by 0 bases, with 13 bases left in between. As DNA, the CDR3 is TGTGCCAGCAGCGGCAGGGTCGTGTTGAACACTGAAGCTTTCTTT. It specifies CASSGRVVLNTEAFF.

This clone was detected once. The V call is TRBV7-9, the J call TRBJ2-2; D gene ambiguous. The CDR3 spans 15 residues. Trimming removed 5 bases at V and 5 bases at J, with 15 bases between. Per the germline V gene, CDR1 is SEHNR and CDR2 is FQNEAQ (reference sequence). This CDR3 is CASSPRRSQTGELFF. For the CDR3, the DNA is TGTGCCAGCAGCCCCCGTCGGTCACAAACCGGGGAGCTGTTTTTT.

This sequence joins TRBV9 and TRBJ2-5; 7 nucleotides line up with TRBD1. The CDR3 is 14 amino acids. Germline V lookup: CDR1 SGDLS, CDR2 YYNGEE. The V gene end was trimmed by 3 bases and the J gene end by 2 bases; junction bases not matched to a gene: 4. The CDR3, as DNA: TGTGCCAGCAGCGGACAGGGCGGACAAGAGACCCAGTACTTC. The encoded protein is CASSGQGGQETQYF.

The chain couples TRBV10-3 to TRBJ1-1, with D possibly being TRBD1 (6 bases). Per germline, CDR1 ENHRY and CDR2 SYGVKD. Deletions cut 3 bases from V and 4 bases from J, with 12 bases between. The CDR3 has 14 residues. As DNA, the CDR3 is TGTGCCATCAGTGAAACAGGGCTGGGCACTGAAGCTTTCTTT. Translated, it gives CAISETGLGTEAFF.

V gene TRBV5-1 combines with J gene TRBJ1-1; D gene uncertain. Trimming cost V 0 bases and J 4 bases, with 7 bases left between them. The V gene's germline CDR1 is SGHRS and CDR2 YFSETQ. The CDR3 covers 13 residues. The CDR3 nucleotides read TGCGCCAGCAGCTTGGCCCAGAGCACTGAAGCTTTCTTT. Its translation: CASSLAQSTEAFF.

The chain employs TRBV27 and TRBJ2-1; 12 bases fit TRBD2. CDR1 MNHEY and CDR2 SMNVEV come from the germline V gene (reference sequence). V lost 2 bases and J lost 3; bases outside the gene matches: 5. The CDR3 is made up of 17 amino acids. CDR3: CASSLIRLAGDYNEQFF. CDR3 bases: TGTGCCAGCAGTTTAATCAGACTAGCGGGGGACTACAATGAGCAGTTCTTC.

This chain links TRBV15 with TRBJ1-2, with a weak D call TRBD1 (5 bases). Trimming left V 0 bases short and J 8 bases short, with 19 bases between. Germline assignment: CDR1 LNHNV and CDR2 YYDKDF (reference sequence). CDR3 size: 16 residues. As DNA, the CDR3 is TGTGCCACCAGCAGAGATGAAGGAGCAGGGACCTTCGGCTACACCTTC. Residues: CATSRDEGAGTFGYTF.

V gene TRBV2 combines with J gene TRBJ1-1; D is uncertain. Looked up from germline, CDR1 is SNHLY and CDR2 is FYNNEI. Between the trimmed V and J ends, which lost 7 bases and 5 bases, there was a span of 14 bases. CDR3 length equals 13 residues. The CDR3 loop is CASKARDRTEAFF. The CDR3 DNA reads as TGTGCCAGCAAGGCAAGGGATCGGACTGAAGCTTTCTTT.

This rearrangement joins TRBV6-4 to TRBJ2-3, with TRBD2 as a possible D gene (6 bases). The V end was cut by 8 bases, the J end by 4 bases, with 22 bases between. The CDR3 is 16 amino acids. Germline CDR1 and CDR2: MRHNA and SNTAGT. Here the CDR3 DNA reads TGTGCCAGCTACATAGCGGTAGCCCGTAGGGCAGATACGCAGTATTTT. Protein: CASYIAVARRADTQYF.

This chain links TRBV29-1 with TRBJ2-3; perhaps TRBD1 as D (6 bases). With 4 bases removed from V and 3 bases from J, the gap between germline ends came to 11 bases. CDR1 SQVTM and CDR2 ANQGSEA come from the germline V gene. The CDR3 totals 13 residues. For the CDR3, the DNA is TGCAGCGTTGTGACAGGAAAAACAGATACGCAGTATTTT. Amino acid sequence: CSVVTGKTDTQYF.

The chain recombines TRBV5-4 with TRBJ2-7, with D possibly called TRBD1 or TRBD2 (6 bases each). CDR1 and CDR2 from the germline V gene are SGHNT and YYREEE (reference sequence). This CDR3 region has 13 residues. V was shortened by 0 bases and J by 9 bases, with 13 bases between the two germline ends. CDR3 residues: CASSLGERGAQYF. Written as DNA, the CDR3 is TGTGCCAGCAGCTTGGGCGAAAGGGGGGCGCAGTACTTC.

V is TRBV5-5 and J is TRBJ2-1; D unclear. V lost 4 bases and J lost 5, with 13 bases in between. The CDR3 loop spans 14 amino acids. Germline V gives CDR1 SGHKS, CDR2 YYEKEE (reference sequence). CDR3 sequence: CASSPSATHNEQFF. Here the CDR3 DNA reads TGTGCCAGCAGCCCCTCAGCCACACACAATGAGCAGTTCTTC.

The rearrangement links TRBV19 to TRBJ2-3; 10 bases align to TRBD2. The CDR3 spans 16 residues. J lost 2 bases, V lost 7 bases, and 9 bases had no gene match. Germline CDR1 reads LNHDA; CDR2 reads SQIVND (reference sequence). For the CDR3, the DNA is TGTGCCAGTATGGATCTAGCGGGAGAGATCACAGATACGCAGTATTTT. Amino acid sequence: CASMDLAGEITDTQYF.

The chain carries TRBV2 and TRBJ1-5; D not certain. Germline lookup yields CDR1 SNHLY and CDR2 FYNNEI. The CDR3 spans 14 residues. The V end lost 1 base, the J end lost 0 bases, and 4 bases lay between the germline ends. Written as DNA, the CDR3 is TGTGCCAGCAGTGAAGTAGATAGCAATCAGCCCCAGCATTTT. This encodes CASSEVDSNQPQHF.

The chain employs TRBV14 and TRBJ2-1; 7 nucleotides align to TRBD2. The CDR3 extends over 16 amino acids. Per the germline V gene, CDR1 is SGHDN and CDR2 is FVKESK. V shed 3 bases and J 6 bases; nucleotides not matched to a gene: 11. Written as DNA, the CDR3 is TGTGCCAGCAGCCAGGAGAGCGGGACGGCGGGCAATGAGCAGTTCTTC. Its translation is CASSQESGTAGNEQFF.

CDR3 region: CAIRTGEGNTIYF. DNA for the CDR3: TGTGCCATCAGGACAGGGGAGGGAAACACCATATATTTT. The chain combines TRBV10-3 with TRBJ1-3; the match to TRBD1 covers 8 bases. V was pared by 6 bases and J by 4 bases, with 2 bases of the junction left unmatched. The germline V gene has CDR1 ENHRY and CDR2 SYGVKD. The CDR3 has 13 residues.

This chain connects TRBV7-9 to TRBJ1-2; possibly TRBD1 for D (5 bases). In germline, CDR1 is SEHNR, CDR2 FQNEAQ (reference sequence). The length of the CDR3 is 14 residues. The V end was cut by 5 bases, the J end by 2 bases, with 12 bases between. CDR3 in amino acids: CASSPGRANYGYTF. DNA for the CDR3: TGTGCCAGCAGCCCGGGGCGCGCCAACTATGGCTACACCTTC.

As DNA, the CDR3 is TGCGCCAGCAGCTTGGGACTAGCGGGAATAATTTTCACAGATACGCAGTATTTT. It yields the protein CASSLGLAGIIFTDTQYF. J is TRBJ2-3 and V is TRBV5-1; 11 bases are shared with TRBD2. The CDR3 consists of 18 residues. Germline CDR1 is SGHRS and CDR2 is YFSETQ. J lost 2 bases, V lost 0 bases, and 8 bases had no gene match.

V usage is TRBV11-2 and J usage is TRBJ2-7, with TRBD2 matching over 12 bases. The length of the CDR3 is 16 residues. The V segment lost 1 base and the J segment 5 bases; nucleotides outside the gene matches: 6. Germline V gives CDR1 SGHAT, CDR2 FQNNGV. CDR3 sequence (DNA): TGTGCCAGCAGCTTAGTGTCTAGCGGGAGGGCCCACGAGCAGTACTTC. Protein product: CASSLVSSGRAHEQYF.

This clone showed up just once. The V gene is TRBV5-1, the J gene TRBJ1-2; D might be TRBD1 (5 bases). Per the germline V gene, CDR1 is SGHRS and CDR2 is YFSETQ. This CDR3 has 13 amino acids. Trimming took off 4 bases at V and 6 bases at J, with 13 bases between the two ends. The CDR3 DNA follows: TGCGCCAGCAGCCCCCTGGGGACCCATGGCTACACCTTC. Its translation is CASSPLGTHGYTF.